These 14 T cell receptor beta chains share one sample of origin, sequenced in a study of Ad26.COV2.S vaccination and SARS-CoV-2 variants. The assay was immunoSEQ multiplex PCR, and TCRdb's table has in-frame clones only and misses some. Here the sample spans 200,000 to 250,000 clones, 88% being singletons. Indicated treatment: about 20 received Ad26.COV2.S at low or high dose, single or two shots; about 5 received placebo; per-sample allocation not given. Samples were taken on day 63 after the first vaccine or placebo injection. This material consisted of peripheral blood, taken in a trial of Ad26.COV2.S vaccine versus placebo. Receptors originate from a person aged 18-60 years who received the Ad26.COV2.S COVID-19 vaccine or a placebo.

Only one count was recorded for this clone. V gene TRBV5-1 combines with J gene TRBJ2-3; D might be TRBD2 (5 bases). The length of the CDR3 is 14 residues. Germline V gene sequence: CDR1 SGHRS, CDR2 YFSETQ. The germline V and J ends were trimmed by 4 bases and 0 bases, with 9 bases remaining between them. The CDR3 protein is CASSPRTSTDTQYF. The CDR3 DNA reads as TGCGCCAGCAGCCCACGGACTAGCACAGATACGCAGTATTTT.

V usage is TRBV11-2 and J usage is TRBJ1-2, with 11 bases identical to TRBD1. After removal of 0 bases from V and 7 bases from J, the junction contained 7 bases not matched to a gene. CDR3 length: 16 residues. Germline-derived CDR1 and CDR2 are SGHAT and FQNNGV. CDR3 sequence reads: CASSLDGGQGAFGYTF. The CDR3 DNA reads TGTGCCAGCAGCTTAGATGGAGGACAGGGGGCTTTTGGCTACACCTTC.

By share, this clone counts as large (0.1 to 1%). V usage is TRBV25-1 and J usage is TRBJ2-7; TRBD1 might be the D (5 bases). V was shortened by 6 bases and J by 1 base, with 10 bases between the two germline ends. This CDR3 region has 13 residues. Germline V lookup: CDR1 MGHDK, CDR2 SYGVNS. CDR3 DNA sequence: TGTGCCAGCAGGTGGGGCTATTCCTACGAGCAGTACTTC. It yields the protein CASRWGYSYEQYF.

The CDR3 nucleotides read TGTGCCAGCAGCCCTTTTACACGGGGAGCTTTCTTT. Its translation: CASSPFTRGAFF. This chain links TRBV28 with TRBJ1-1; D ambiguous. There are 12 residues in the CDR3. V gave up 6 bases and J gave up 10 bases, with 15 bases separating them. In germline, CDR1 is MDHEN, CDR2 SYDVKM.

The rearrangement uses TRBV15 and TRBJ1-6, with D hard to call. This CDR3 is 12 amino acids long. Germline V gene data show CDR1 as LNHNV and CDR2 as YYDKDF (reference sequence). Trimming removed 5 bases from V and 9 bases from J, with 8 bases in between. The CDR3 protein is CATSRSGSPLHF. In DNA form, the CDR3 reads TGTGCCACCAGCCGCTCGGGTTCACCCCTCCACTTT.

The CDR3 DNA is TGTGCTAGTGGGCCCGGACAGGGGAAGTTGAACGCAGATACGCAGTATTTT. Its protein is CASGPGQGKLNADTQYF. The chain couples TRBV12-5 to TRBJ2-3; 9 bases are a match to TRBD1. The CDR3 runs 17 residues. V shed 6 bases, J shed 4 bases, and the junction held 14 bases outside the gene matches. Germline V lookup: CDR1 LGHNT, CDR2 FRNRAP.

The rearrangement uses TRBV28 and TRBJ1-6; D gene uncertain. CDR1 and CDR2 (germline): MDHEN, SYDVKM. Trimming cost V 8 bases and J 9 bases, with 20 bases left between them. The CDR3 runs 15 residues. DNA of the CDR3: TGTGCCAGCGGGTCCGCAGGCGGAGGGAGTTCACCCCTCCACTTT. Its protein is CASGSAGGGSSPLHF.

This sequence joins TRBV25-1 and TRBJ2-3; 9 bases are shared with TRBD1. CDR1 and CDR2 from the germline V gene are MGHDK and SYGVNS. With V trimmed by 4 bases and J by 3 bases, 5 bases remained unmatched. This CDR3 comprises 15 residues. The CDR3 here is CASSGNRGLTDTQYF. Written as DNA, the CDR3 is TGTGCCAGCAGTGGAAACAGGGGGCTAACAGATACGCAGTATTTT.

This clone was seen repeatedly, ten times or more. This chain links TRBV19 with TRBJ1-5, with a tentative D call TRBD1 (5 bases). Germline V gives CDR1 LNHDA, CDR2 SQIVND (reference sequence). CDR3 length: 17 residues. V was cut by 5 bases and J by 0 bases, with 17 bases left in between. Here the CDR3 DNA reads TGTGCCAGTAGTTCGAAGCGACAGTCCTCTAGCAATCAGCCCCAGCATTTT. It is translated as CASSSKRQSSSNQPQHF.

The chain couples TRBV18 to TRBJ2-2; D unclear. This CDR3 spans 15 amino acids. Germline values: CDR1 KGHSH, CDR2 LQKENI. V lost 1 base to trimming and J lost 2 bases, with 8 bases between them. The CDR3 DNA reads TGTGCCAGCTCACCACGCACCATAAACACCGGGGAGCTGTTTTTT. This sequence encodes CASSPRTINTGELFF.

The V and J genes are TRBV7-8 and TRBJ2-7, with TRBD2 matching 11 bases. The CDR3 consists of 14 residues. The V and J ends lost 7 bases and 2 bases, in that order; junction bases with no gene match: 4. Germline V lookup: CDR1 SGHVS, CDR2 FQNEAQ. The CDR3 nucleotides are TGTGCCAGCATGATTAGCGGGAGGGCCTACGAGCAGTACTTC. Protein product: CASMISGRAYEQYF.

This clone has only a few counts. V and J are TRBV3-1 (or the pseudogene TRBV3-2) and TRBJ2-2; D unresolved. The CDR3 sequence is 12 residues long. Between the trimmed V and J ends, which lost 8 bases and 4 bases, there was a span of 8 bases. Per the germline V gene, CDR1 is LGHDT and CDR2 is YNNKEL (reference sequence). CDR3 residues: CASGDFTGELFF. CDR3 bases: TGTGCCAGCGGAGATTTCACCGGGGAGCTGTTTTTT.

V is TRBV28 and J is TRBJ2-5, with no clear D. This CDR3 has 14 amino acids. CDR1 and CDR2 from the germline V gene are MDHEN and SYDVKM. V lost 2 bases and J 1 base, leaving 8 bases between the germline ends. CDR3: CASSLREFQETQYF. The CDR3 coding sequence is TGTGCCAGCAGTTTAAGAGAGTTCCAAGAGACCCAGTACTTC. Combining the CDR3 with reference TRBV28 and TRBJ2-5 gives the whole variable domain DVKVTQSSRYLVKRTGEKVFLECVQDMDHENMFWYRQDPGLGLRLIYFSYDVKMKEKGDIPEGYSVSREKKERFSLILESASTNQTSMYLCASSLREFQETQYFGPGTRLLVL.

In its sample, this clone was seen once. The CDR3 nucleotides are TGTGCCAGCAGCGGCGGTCCCTACGAGCAGTACTTC. Translating it yields CASSGGPYEQYF. The chain carries TRBV5-4 and TRBJ2-7; D call uncertain. V was clipped by 4 bases and J by 2 bases, with 7 bases between them. The CDR3 is 12 amino acids. CDR1 and CDR2 from the germline V gene are SGHNT and YYREEE (reference sequence). The complete variable domain, with remaining parts taken from reference TRBV5-4 and TRBJ2-7, reads ETGVTQSPTHLIKTRGQQVTLRCSSQSGHNTVSWYQQALGQGPQFIFQYYREEENGRGNFPPRFSGLQFPNYSSELNVNALELDDSALYLCASSGGPYEQYFGPGTRLTVT.